The clone carrying this T cell receptor (beta chain) was found a few times. Its antigen is undetermined. The sample belongs to a study of shared clonotypes between healthy human individuals. CDR1 is SEHNR and CDR2 is FQNEAQ in the germline V gene (reference sequence). This CDR3 has 15 amino acids. V was shortened by 3 bases and J by 4 bases, with 12 bases between the two germline ends. Every subset had its genomic DNA shared out evenly among several immunoSEQ plates. Assay used: immunoSEQ multiplex PCR; TCRdb lists only in-frame clones, some missing. Among roughly 2.5 million clones listed, more than 90% were seen once. Regarding the study as a whole: Generation of non-shared clonotypes was less probable than generation of clonotypes shared by all four donors.

The chain joins TRBV7-9 to TRBJ1-4, with no clear D. This receptor was taken from a man between 18 and 29 years old in good health. Material: naive CD4+ T cells sorted from blood. As for subset: CD45RA+ positively selected. As DNA, the CDR3 is TGTGCCAGCAGCTTTGGTGAACTCAATAATGAAAAACTGTTTTTT. Translation: CASSFGELNNEKLFF.